A single sample gave rise to the 12 T cell receptor beta chains below, sequenced in a study of patients with pleural tuberculosis. TCRdb itself ran the reads through MiXCR, one entry per CDR3 protein. The table lists 25,000 to 35,000 distinct CDR3 sequences, about a sixth of them singletons. The material sequenced was peripheral blood. These TCRs come from a human donor with pleural tuberculosis.

This clonotype was counted ten times or more. The chain combines TRBV6-1 with TRBJ2-7; 7 bases are shared with TRBD2. The V and J ends lost 7 bases and 0 bases, in that order; junction bases with no gene match: 6. The CDR3 consists of 14 residues. Per germline, CDR1 MNHNS and CDR2 SASEGT. CDR3 DNA: TGTGCCAGCATGAGGACTAGGGGCTCCTACGAGCAGTACTTC. This encodes CASMRTRGSYEQYF.

This clonotype was found many times. The CDR3 here is CASSLGSVQETQYF. CDR3 coding DNA: TGTGCCAGCAGCTTAGGTTCAGTTCAAGAGACCCAGTACTTC. The chain is built from TRBV7-9 and TRBJ2-5, with D unclear. With 1 base removed from V and 2 bases from J, the gap between germline ends came to 8 bases. Germline CDR1 and CDR2: SEHNR and FQNEAQ (reference sequence). This CDR3 spans 14 amino acids.

Remarks on this clonotype: Compared with germline, one end of the junction differs, possibly owing to a read error. V and J are TRBV28 and TRBJ2-3; D remains unclear. The length of the CDR3 is 14 residues. The V gene's germline CDR1 is MDHEN and CDR2 SYDVKM. The CDR3 nucleotides read TGTGCCAGCGCGGTCTGCTTTATCACAGATACACAGTATTTT. This translates into CASAVCFITDTQYF.

As regards this clonotype: This may be a read error: a much more frequent sequence differs by one nucleotide. The rearrangement joins TRBV29-1 to TRBJ2-1; perhaps TRBD2 as D (6 bases). The CDR3 extends over 13 amino acids. With 8 bases removed from V and 10 bases from J, the gap between germline ends came to 21 bases. CDR1 is SQVTM and CDR2 is ANQGSEA in the germline V gene. The CDR3 DNA reads as TGCAGCCCCACTCGGGCCGGGAGAGGGGAGCAGTTCTTC. Translation gives CSPTRAGRGEQFF.

This clonotype came up many times. CDR3 in DNA: TGTGCCAGCAGCCCTCAGAGGGTGGAGCAGTACTTC. Translation gives CASSPQRVEQYF. V is TRBV7-2 and J is TRBJ2-7, with a possible D match to TRBD2 (5 bases). Germline V lookup: CDR1 SGHTA, CDR2 FQGNSA. The CDR3 runs to 12 residues. Trimming pared 5 bases from V and 7 bases from J, leaving 12 bases between. Full variable domain (missing parts from reference TRBV7-2 and TRBJ2-7): GAGVSQSPSNKVTEKGKDVELRCDPISGHTALYWYRQSLGQGLEFLIYFQGNSAPDKSGLPSDRFSAERTGGSVSTLTIQRTQQEDSAVYLCASSPQRVEQYFGPGTRLTVT.

This chain connects TRBV6-1 to TRBJ1-5; TRBD1 agrees at 12 bases. Germline values: CDR1 MNHNS, CDR2 SASEGT. The length of the CDR3 is 17 residues. The V gene end was trimmed by 0 bases and the J gene end by 2 bases; junction bases not matched to a gene: 2. Here the CDR3 reads CASSEAGTGGGNQPQHF. CDR3 bases: TGTGCCAGCAGTGAAGCGGGGACAGGGGGCGGCAATCAGCCCCAGCATTTT.

As regards this clonotype: A read error is likely, as this CDR3 ends without the conserved phenylalanine or tryptophan. The chain couples TRBV28 to TRBJ1-5; D gene uncertain. TRBJ2-3 explains the end of the DNA better; the J call may be wrong. Looked up from germline, CDR1 is MDHEN and CDR2 is SYDVKM. CDR3 length: 13 residues. CDR3 bases: TGTGCCAGCCTTGGACCAGGCAATCAGCCCCAGTATCTT. Its translation: CASLGPGNQPQYL.

This clonotype was seen more than once but under ten times. This chain connects TRBV7-9 to TRBJ2-7, with D possibly TRBD2 on 5 matching bases. Per germline, CDR1 SEHNR and CDR2 FQNEAQ (reference sequence). V was cut by 5 bases and J by 0 bases, with 14 bases left in between. The CDR3 is 15 residues long. CDR3 loop: CASSPRGGSSYEQYF. For the CDR3, the DNA is TGTGCCAGCAGCCCACGAGGAGGCAGCTCCTACGAGCAGTACTTC. Together with reference TRBV7-9 and TRBJ2-7, the CDR3 gives the full variable domain: DTGVSQNPRHKITKRGQNVTFRCDPISEHNRLYWYRQTLGQGPEFLTYFQNEAQLEKSRLLSDRFSAERPKGSFSTLEIQRTEQGDSAMYLCASSPRGGSSYEQYFGPGTRLTVT.

This clonotype was picked up many times. V gene TRBV3-1 combines with J gene TRBJ2-7, with D uncertain. The CDR3 loop spans 14 amino acids. Trimming took off 0 bases at V and 0 bases at J, with 6 bases between the two ends. Germline assignment: CDR1 LGHDT and CDR2 YNNKEL (reference sequence). The CDR3 DNA reads as TGTGCCAGCAGCCAAGACCTGGTCTCCTACGAGCAGTACTTC. Translated: CASSQDLVSYEQYF.

This clonotype is termed medium-sized. The chain joins TRBV2 to TRBJ1-4; D not resolved. Deletions cut 3 bases from V and 7 bases from J, with 6 bases between. This CDR3 region has 12 residues. The germline CDR1 and CDR2 sequences are SNHLY and FYNNEI. The CDR3 spells CASSDAGEKLFF. CDR3 bases: TGTGCCAGCAGTGATGCGGGTGAAAAACTGTTTTTT.

Many counts were recorded for this clonotype. The chain couples TRBV11-1 to TRBJ2-7; 7 bases line up with TRBD1. The CDR3 covers 15 residues. V shed 1 base and J 2 bases; nucleotides not matched to a gene: 5. CDR1 and CDR2 from the germline V gene are SGHAT and FQDESV (reference sequence). The CDR3: CASSLGIQGAYEQYF. The CDR3 coding sequence is TGTGCCAGCAGCTTAGGCATTCAGGGGGCCTACGAGCAGTACTTC.

Concerning this clonotype itself: A read error may explain this, as a much larger clone is one base away. V gene TRBV24-1 combines with J gene TRBJ2-5; 8 nucleotides align to TRBD1. CDR3 size: 14 residues. CDR1 is KGHDR and CDR2 is SFDVKD in the germline V gene. The CDR3 spells CPTSDRDRTETQYF. For the CDR3, the DNA is TGTCCCACCAGTGACCGGGACAGGACAGAGACCCAGTACTTC.